A single T cell receptor beta chain is shown here with its context. Its antigen remains unidentified. One entry per CDR3 protein results from TCRdb running MiXCR on the 5' RACE reads. The table records more than 80,000 distinct CDR3 sequences, about 6% of them present only once. Trimming stripped 2 bases from V and 4 bases from J, with 11 bases between. The CDR3 covers 14 residues. The entry originates in a study of T cells after yellow fever vaccination. Broader study findings: Boosting was followed by the reappearance of most primary-vaccination clones (approximately 95% CD4, 70% to 90% CD8). Weaker, the secondary response had a peak occurring faster, on day 5 versus 15.

The origin of this receptor is a man between 18 and 35 years old who received the YFV17D yellow fever vaccine. This chain joins TRBV12-3 or TRBV12-4 and TRBJ1-1; D is unclear. The starting material was CD8+ T cells sorted from PBMCs, obtained 10 days after the yellow fever booster vaccination. The CDR3 nucleotides are TGTGCCAGCAGTTTACCGGGAGTGGGCACTGAAGCTTTCTTT. It specifies CASSLPGVGTEAFF.